The TCR beta chain under discussion was sequenced for a study of blood T cell repertoires in COVID-19. Across the study: PBMCs, B-cell-depleted T cells, or T cells provided the cDNA or gDNA that made up the material.

Germline loops: CDR1 GTSNPN, CDR2 SVGIG (reference sequence). The V and J ends lost 2 bases and 6 bases respectively, with 10 bases between them. This CDR3 is 12 amino acids long. The protocol was immunoSEQ multiplex PCR, while the TCRdb copy is restricted to in-frame clones and leaves out a portion. There are roughly 91,000 clones in the sample; less than 90% occur only once, and roughly 1.9% lies in the top ten. The chain recombines TRBV30 with TRBJ1-1; tentatively, D is TRBD1 (6 bases). The clonotype comes from an older man with active or convalescent COVID-19. The sample comprised peripheral blood. The CDR3, as DNA: TGTGCCTGGAGTCAGGGGATCTCTGAAGCTTTCTTT. This encodes CAWSQGISEAFF.